These 21 T cell receptor beta chains came from one sample sequenced in a study of vaccination and CD4 T cells after COVID-19. Their cognate antigens are unknown. The treatment here: roughly 10-day PBMC culture with coronavirus spike peptide pools or control peptides (ViraFEST assay). Investigators obtained the unexposed donor's CD4+ T cells before the COVID-19 pandemic (2011-2018). Cultured CD4+ T cell DNA was sequenced using the Oncomine TCR Beta short-read assay. TCRdb itself ran the PCR reads through MiXCR, one entry per CDR3 protein. Among 5,500 to 8,000 distinct CDR3 sequences listed, about a third were seen once. Specimen: CD4+ T cells from blood, cultured in vitro. All receptors come from a human donor in good health.

This sequence joins TRBV20-1 and TRBJ1-2; no firm D call. The CDR3 spans 14 residues. CDR1 is DFQATT and CDR2 is SNEGSKA in the germline V gene (reference sequence). V lost 0 bases, J lost 6 bases, and 14 bases lay in between. CDR3 protein: CSARDRPLTDGYTF. The CDR3 DNA reads TGCAGTGCTAGAGATCGCCCCTTAACGGATGGCTACACCTTC.

The chain is built from TRBV7-9 and TRBJ1-6; 9 nucleotides match TRBD1. CDR3 length: 15 amino acids. J was trimmed by 9 bases and V by 5 bases; bases with no gene match: 8. Germline CDR1 and CDR2: SEHNR and FQNEAQ (reference sequence). The CDR3: CASSQTTGGVSPLHF. The DNA of the CDR3 is TGTGCCAGCAGCCAAACGACAGGGGGAGTTTCACCCCTCCACTTT. The full variable domain, in which reference TRBV7-9 and TRBJ1-6 provide the parts outside the CDR3, is DTGVSQNPRHKITKRGQNVTFRCDPISEHNRLYWYRQTLGQGPEFLTYFQNEAQLEKSRLLSDRFSAERPKGSFSTLEIQRTEQGDSAMYLCASSQTTGGVSPLHFGNGTRLTVT.

The chain links TRBV11-2 to TRBJ1-1; D is unresolved. V gave up 5 bases and J gave up 7 bases, with 11 bases separating them. Germline CDR1 and CDR2: SGHAT and FQNNGV. There are 12 residues in the CDR3. CDR3 bases: TGTGCCAGCAGCCAACCCCGGGTTGAAGCTTTCTTT. It specifies CASSQPRVEAFF.

The table lists this clonotype with a few counts. The gene calls are TRBV6-1 and TRBJ1-2; D not certain. CDR3 size: 13 residues. Trimming removed 2 bases at V and 1 base at J, with 5 bases between. Germline-derived CDR1 and CDR2 are MNHNS and SASEGT. CDR3 nucleotide sequence: TGTGCCAGCAGTGAACAGAATAACTATGGCTACACCTTC. Protein product: CASSEQNNYGYTF.

This chain joins TRBV5-8 and TRBJ2-5; D call uncertain. CDR1 and CDR2 (germline): SGHTS, YDEGEE. The CDR3 covers 10 residues. The germline V and J ends were trimmed by 5 bases and 3 bases, with 2 bases remaining between them. The DNA of the CDR3 is TGTGCCAGCAGGGAAGAGACCCAGTACTTC. Protein sequence: CASREETQYF. Based on the CDR3 plus reference TRBV5-8 and TRBJ2-5, the full variable domain is EAGVTQSPTHLIKTRGQQATLRCSPISGHTSVYWYQQALGLGLQFLLWYDEGEERNRGNFPPRFSGRQFPNYSSELNVNALELEDSALYLCASREETQYFGPGTRLLVL.

This clonotype was detected a few times. CDR3 sequence: CAIRAGGKEETQYF. Written as DNA, the CDR3 is TGTGCCATCAGGGCGGGGGGGAAAGAAGAGACCCAGTACTTC. The chain couples TRBV10-3 to TRBJ2-5, with 9 bases that match TRBD2. The CDR3 runs 14 residues. V was pared by 6 bases and J by 3 bases, with 5 bases of the junction left unmatched. Germline CDR1 reads ENHRY; CDR2 reads SYGVKD.

The CDR3 reads CASSFSVDTIYF. CDR3 coding DNA: TGTGCCAGCAGTTTCTCGGTAGACACCATATATTTT. The rearrangement uses TRBV12-3 or TRBV12-4 and TRBJ1-3; D not certain. V lost 3 bases and J lost 8, with 8 bases in between. The CDR3 contains 12 residues.

This clonotype was counted a few times. The chain combines TRBV12-3 or TRBV12-4 with TRBJ1-5, with D perhaps matching TRBD1 (5 bases). The CDR3 sequence is 11 residues long. Trimming removed 2 bases from V and 9 bases from J, with 5 bases in between. The CDR3 loop reads CASSLRGPQHF. CDR3 sequence (DNA): TGTGCCAGCAGTTTAAGGGGGCCCCAGCATTTT.

The gene calls are TRBV5-1 and TRBJ2-3; TRBD1 is a possible D gene (5 bases). Trimming cost V 1 base and J 4 bases, with 7 bases left between them. This CDR3 has 13 amino acids. CDR1 is SGHRS and CDR2 is YFSETQ in the germline V gene. CDR3 amino acids: CASSLIGADTQYF. The CDR3 DNA follows: TGCGCCAGCAGCTTGATAGGGGCAGATACGCAGTATTTT.

The chain joins TRBV5-1 to TRBJ1-2, with D perhaps matching TRBD1 (5 bases). The CDR3 length is 14 residues. The V and J ends lost 4 bases and 6 bases respectively, with 16 bases between them. Germline V gene lookup returns CDR1 SGHRS and CDR2 YFSETQ. CDR3 residues: CASSPAGRADGYTF. The CDR3 DNA follows: TGCGCCAGCAGCCCGGCGGGCAGGGCTGATGGCTACACCTTC.

The chain carries TRBV7-6 and TRBJ2-5; TRBD1 agrees at 8 bases. The CDR3 loop spans 14 amino acids. Germline trimming cut 3 bases from V and 5 bases from J; bases unmatched to any gene: 5. From germline, CDR1 is SGHVS and CDR2 FNYEAQ. CDR3 nucleotide sequence: TGTGCCAGCAGCTTCGGACAGGGCCAGGAGACCCAGTACTTC. Residues: CASSFGQGQETQYF.

The chain has TRBV5-1 and TRBJ2-7; no clear D gene. Germline loops: CDR1 SGHRS, CDR2 YFSETQ. The V end lost 7 bases, the J end lost 0 bases, and 11 bases lay between the germline ends. The CDR3 sequence is 13 residues long. The CDR3 here is CASRPISSYEQYF. The CDR3 DNA reads as TGCGCCAGCCGTCCAATTAGCTCCTACGAGCAGTACTTC.

The table lists this clonotype with a few counts. V and J are TRBV6-4 and TRBJ2-7; D not certain. The CDR3 runs 14 residues. V was cut by 3 bases and J by 2 bases, with 11 bases left in between. Germline V gene data show CDR1 as MRHNA and CDR2 as SNTAGT. Here the CDR3 reads CASSEGFSPYEQYF. DNA of the CDR3: TGTGCCAGCAGTGAAGGATTCAGCCCCTACGAGCAGTACTTC.

This clonotype was detected only once. Written as DNA, the CDR3 is TGTGCCAGCAGCTTCGGACAGGGGGATTCACCCCTCCACTTT. Protein: CASSFGQGDSPLHF. This chain uses TRBV11-2 with TRBJ1-6, with TRBD1 matching over 10 bases. The CDR3 extends over 14 amino acids. The V and J ends lost 3 bases and 8 bases, in that order; junction bases with no gene match: 1. From germline, CDR1 is SGHAT and CDR2 FQNNGV.

The rearrangement uses TRBV27 and TRBJ1-1; D is possibly TRBD1 (5 bases). Germline V lookup: CDR1 MNHEY, CDR2 SMNVEV (reference sequence). There are 13 residues in the CDR3. V was clipped by 10 bases and J by 1 base, with 13 bases between them. CDR3 DNA sequence: TGTGCCACTCTAGACAGATCGAACACTGAAGCTTTCTTT. This codes for CATLDRSNTEAFF.

The V call is TRBV6-4, the J call TRBJ1-1; D remains ambiguous. V was cut by 5 bases and J by 0 bases, with 7 bases left in between. Looked up from germline, CDR1 is MRHNA and CDR2 is SNTAGT. CDR3 length: 13 residues. The CDR3 loop reads CASSSWLNTEAFF. CDR3 bases: TGTGCCAGCAGTTCCTGGTTGAACACTGAAGCTTTCTTT.

This chain links TRBV27 with TRBJ2-7; D ambiguous. This CDR3 has 13 amino acids. CDR1 is MNHEY and CDR2 is SMNVEV in the germline V gene (reference sequence). Trimming took 3 bases from V and 2 from J, leaving 8 bases between them. CDR3 nucleotide sequence: TGTGCCAGCAGTTTCGGCCCACCCTACGAGCAGTACTTC. Residues: CASSFGPPYEQYF.

This clonotype was seen a handful of times. The chain combines TRBV7-8 with TRBJ1-1; 7 nucleotides line up with TRBD1. Per germline, CDR1 SGHVS and CDR2 FQNEAQ. This CDR3 contains 14 residues. J was trimmed by 4 bases and V by 10 bases; bases with no gene match: 12. The CDR3 sequence is CATLTGVGSTEAFF. The CDR3 bases are TGTGCCACCCTAACAGGGGTCGGAAGCACTGAAGCTTTCTTT.

The chain couples TRBV6-1 to TRBJ2-7; D is perhaps TRBD2 (6 bases). The CDR3 covers 11 residues. V was clipped by 8 bases and J by 5 bases, with 10 bases between them. The germline V gene has CDR1 MNHNS and CDR2 SASEGT. The CDR3 DNA sequence: TGTGCCAGCGCGCGGGAAAACGAGCAGTACTTC. Protein product: CASARENEQYF.

V gene TRBV5-1 combines with J gene TRBJ2-1; D perhaps matches TRBD2 (6 bases). Per the germline V gene, CDR1 is SGHRS and CDR2 is YFSETQ. The CDR3 is 15 amino acids. V was pared by 0 bases and J by 2 bases, with 9 bases between. The DNA for the CDR3 is TGCGCCAGCAGCTTGGCTAGCGACGCCTACAATGAGCAGTTCTTC. This gives the protein CASSLASDAYNEQFF.

This rearrangement joins TRBV29-1 to TRBJ1-2; possible D gene TRBD1, 6 bases. Trimming pared 7 bases from V and 5 bases from J, leaving 14 bases between. Per germline, CDR1 SQVTM and CDR2 ANQGSEA. The CDR3 runs 12 residues. CDR3 loop: CSAAQGEYGYTF. DNA of the CDR3: TGCAGCGCGGCACAGGGAGAATATGGCTACACCTTC.